This T cell receptor (beta chain) was recorded in a study of CD8 T cells in ankylosing spondylitis. Study outcomes and limitations: A TCR beta motif of seven or eight highly homologous variants appeared characteristic of ankylosing spondylitis blood.

MiXCR, applied by TCRdb to the 5' RACE reads, yields one record per CDR3 protein. The data hold around 150,000 distinct CDR3 sequences, with 6% to 8% observed a single time. Trimming pared 3 bases from V and 1 base from J, leaving 7 bases between. CDR1 and CDR2 (germline): SGHTA, FQGTGA. This CDR3 spans 15 amino acids. This clonotype was seen at least ten times. Its antigen is currently unknown. The receptor comes from a female donor with ankylosing spondylitis or in good health (not recorded which). Sequences were obtained from blood, either unsorted or a sorted T cell fraction (not recorded which). The gene calls are TRBV7-3 and TRBJ1-6, with D unclear. The CDR3 sequence is CASSLSGSYNSPLHF. Written as DNA, the CDR3 is TGTGCCAGCAGCTTGTCGGGGTCCTATAATTCACCCCTCCACTTT.